This T cell receptor (beta chain) is drawn from a study of blood T cell repertoires in COVID-19. About the study: Collection of acute and convalescent COVID-19 samples took place in the United States, Italy and Spain. PBMCs, B-cell-depleted T cells, or T cells were the source of the cDNA or gDNA that made up the material.

This clone occurred a few times. As originally analysed: Using reference gene primer amplification, nucleated cell counts were estimated. Libraries were prepared by immunoSEQ multiplex PCR; TCRdb keeps only in-frame clonotypes and omits some of them. From that table come the V and J calls and clone size; the DNA was used to work out D and trimming. Of more than 150,000 clones in the sample, 78% are singletons; the top ten hold around 2.8%. Germline CDR1 reads DFQATT; CDR2 reads SNEGSKA (reference sequence). The CDR3 totals 13 residues. V was pared by 3 bases and J by 3 bases, with 3 bases of the junction left unmatched.

The sequence was obtained from an elderly woman with active or convalescent COVID-19. The sample was peripheral blood. The chain uses TRBV20-1 and TRBJ2-3; 7 bases line up with TRBD2. Here the CDR3 DNA reads TGCAGTGCTAGTTCGGGGGGAACAGATACGCAGTATTTT. Protein sequence: CSASSGGTDTQYF.